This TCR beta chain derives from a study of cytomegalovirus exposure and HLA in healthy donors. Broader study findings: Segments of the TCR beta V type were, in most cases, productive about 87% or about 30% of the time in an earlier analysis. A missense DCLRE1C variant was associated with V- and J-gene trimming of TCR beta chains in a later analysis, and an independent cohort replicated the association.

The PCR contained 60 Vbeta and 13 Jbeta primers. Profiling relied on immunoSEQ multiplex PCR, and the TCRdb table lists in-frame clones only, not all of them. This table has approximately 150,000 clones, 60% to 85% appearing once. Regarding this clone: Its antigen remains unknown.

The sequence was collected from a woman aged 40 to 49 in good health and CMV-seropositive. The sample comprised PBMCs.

The CDR3, as DNA: TGTGCCATCAGTGGCCCCAGCGGGGGGCCCTACGAGCAGTACTTC. This sequence encodes CAISGPSGGPYEQYF. The chain recombines TRBV10-3 with TRBJ2-7; TRBD2 aligns across 9 bases. The J segment lost 2 bases and the V segment lost 4 bases, leaving 6 bases of the junction unmatched. Looked up from germline, CDR1 is ENHRY and CDR2 is SYGVKD. This CDR3 region has 15 residues.